One and the same sample provided the 30 T cell receptor beta chains below, sequenced in a study of CD8 T cells in ankylosing spondylitis. MiXCR was run by TCRdb on the 5' RACE reads, yielding one entry per CDR3 protein. This repertoire shows 200,000 to 250,000 distinct CDR3 sequences, 18% found once; its top ten account for about 42%. These TCRs are of unknown antigen specificity. Findings and caveats of the study: Ankylosing spondylitis blood seemed to carry a telltale TCR beta motif made of several highly homologous variants.

Sequenced sample: blood, either unsorted or a sorted T cell fraction (not recorded which). These receptors all stem from a male donor with ankylosing spondylitis.

The chain uses TRBV4-1 and TRBJ2-7; D gene uncertain. The CDR3 covers 16 residues. V was pared by 1 base and J by 3 bases, with 16 bases between. Germline V CDR1 and CDR2: MGHRA, YSYEKL. The CDR3 loop reads CASSQVDGALHYEQYF. The CDR3 bases are TGCGCCAGCAGCCAAGTCGACGGCGCCCTGCACTACGAGCAGTACTTC.

This rearrangement joins TRBV7-6 to TRBJ2-3, with 9 bases aligning to TRBD2. The CDR3 runs to 16 residues. Germline assignment: CDR1 SGHVS and CDR2 FNYEAQ. Losses at the gene ends were 5 bases for V and 2 bases for J; bases not matched to a gene: 8. Here the CDR3 DNA reads TGTGCCAGCAGCCCTCGGGTAGCGGGGGCCACAGATACGCAGTATTTT. Translated, it gives CASSPRVAGATDTQYF. The variable domain in full, completed from reference TRBV7-6 and TRBJ2-3, reads GAGVSQSPRYKVTKRGQDVALRCDPISGHVSLYWYRQALGQGPEFLTYFNYEAQQDKSGLPNDRFSAERPEGSISTLTIQRTEQRDSAMYRCASSPRVAGATDTQYFGPGTRLTVL.

This chain connects TRBV20-1 to TRBJ1-1; 7 bases are a match to TRBD1. CDR3 size: 12 residues. With 4 bases clipped from V and 3 bases from J, the junction kept 2 bases outside the gene matches. Looked up from germline, CDR1 is DFQATT and CDR2 is SNEGSKA (reference sequence). CDR3 protein: CSAKTGYTEAFF. CDR3 DNA sequence: TGCAGTGCTAAGACAGGGTACACTGAAGCTTTCTTT.

This sequence joins TRBV18 and TRBJ2-1; TRBD2 agrees at 14 bases. With V trimmed by 5 bases and J by 5 bases, 17 bases remained unmatched. Germline-derived CDR1 and CDR2 are KGHSH and LQKENI. The CDR3 length is 20 residues. The CDR3 protein is CASSSHHLSRLAGGNNEQFF. The CDR3 nucleotides are TGTGCCAGCTCATCCCACCATCTTTCAAGACTAGCGGGGGGGAACAATGAGCAGTTCTTC.

This clonotype has just a few counts. One end of the junction is discordant with germline, which a read error may explain. J is TRBJ1-2 and V is TRBV7-9, with D possibly TRBD1 on 6 matching bases. This CDR3 is 12 amino acids long. Germline V CDR1 and CDR2: SEHNR, FQNEAQ (reference sequence). CDR3 sequence: CASSLADPSDSF. CDR3 sequence (DNA): TGTGCCAGCAGCTTAGCTGATCCTTCGGACAGCTTC.

The V gene is TRBV4-2, the J gene TRBJ1-2; D may be TRBD1 (6 bases). V gave up 3 bases and J gave up 8 bases, with 13 bases separating them. Germline CDR1 reads LGHNA; CDR2 reads YNFKEQ. The CDR3 has 13 amino acids. This CDR3 reads CASSQEPTGGYTF. DNA of the CDR3: TGTGCCAGCAGCCAGGAACCTACAGGGGGCTACACCTTC.

This clonotype was counted between two and nine times. The rearrangement links TRBV20-1 to TRBJ2-7; D is perhaps TRBD2 (6 bases). V was trimmed by 2 bases and J by 3 bases, leaving 11 bases between them. CDR1 is DFQATT and CDR2 is SNEGSKA in the germline V gene (reference sequence). The CDR3 length is 13 residues. The DNA for the CDR3 is TGCAGTGCTAGACCCGCGGGGAGCTACGAGCAGTACTTC. This codes for CSARPAGSYEQYF.

The CDR3 loop is CASSPGTAQLNTEAFF. The DNA of the CDR3 is TGTGCCAGCAGCCCCGGGACAGCCCAACTTAACACTGAAGCTTTCTTT. The chain recombines TRBV7-8 with TRBJ1-1, with 7 bases aligning to TRBD1. CDR3 length: 16 residues. V dropped 5 bases and J dropped 2; count of bases not matched to a gene: 11. Germline V gene sequence: CDR1 SGHVS, CDR2 FQNEAQ.

This clonotype has just a few counts. This chain connects TRBV15 to TRBJ2-1; TRBD2 might be the D (5 bases). In germline, CDR1 is LNHNV, CDR2 YYDKDF (reference sequence). This CDR3 region has 18 residues. V lost 4 bases, J lost 2 bases, and 21 bases lay in between. As DNA, the CDR3 is TGTGCCACCAGCATAACCTACCTCAGCGGAGGCCCCTACAATGAGCAGTTCTTC. Translating gives CATSITYLSGGPYNEQFF. Drawing the rest from reference TRBV15 and TRBJ2-1, the complete variable domain is DAMVIQNPRYQVTQFGKPVTLSCSQTLNHNVMYWYQQKSSQAPKLLFHYYDKDFNNEADTPDNFQSRRPNTSFCFLDIRSPGLGDTAMYLCATSITYLSGGPYNEQFFGPGTRLTVL.

The chain carries TRBV12-3 or TRBV12-4 and TRBJ2-1, with D perhaps matching TRBD1 (6 bases). This CDR3 is built from 15 residues. V was cut by 5 bases and J by 0 bases, with 11 bases left in between. CDR3 sequence: CASSTDRVSYNEQFF. The CDR3 nucleotides are TGTGCCAGCAGTACGGACAGAGTCTCCTACAATGAGCAGTTCTTC.

CDR3 in DNA: TGCAGTGCTAGAGATGAGGGAGGTGAAGCTTTCTTT. Protein product: CSARDEGGEAFF. J is TRBJ1-1 and V is TRBV20-1; no clear D. Germline-derived CDR1 and CDR2 are DFQATT and SNEGSKA (reference sequence). V shed 0 bases and J shed 7 bases, with 9 bases lying between them. The CDR3 consists of 12 residues.

This CDR3 reads CASSQDVPTGRVNTEAFF. Here the CDR3 DNA reads TGCGCCAGCAGCCAAGATGTCCCCACAGGGCGGGTGAACACTGAAGCTTTCTTT. This sequence joins TRBV4-3 and TRBJ1-1; tentatively, D is TRBD1 (6 bases). Germline V lookup: CDR1 LGHNA, CDR2 YSLEER. This CDR3 region has 18 residues. The V gene lost 0 bases and the J gene lost 0 bases, with 17 bases spanning the gap.

The chain links TRBV5-5 to TRBJ1-5; TRBD1 agrees at 7 bases. Germline lookup yields CDR1 SGHKS and CDR2 YYEKEE (reference sequence). This CDR3 spans 15 amino acids. V dropped 4 bases and J dropped 7; count of bases not matched to a gene: 11. As DNA, the CDR3 is TGTGCCAGCAGCCCAGATCAGGGGGGGAGCCAGCCCCAGCATTTT. It yields the protein CASSPDQGGSQPQHF. The full variable domain, completed using reference TRBV5-5 and TRBJ1-5, is DAGVTQSPTHLIKTRGQQVTLRCSPISGHKSVSWYQQVLGQGPQFIFQYYEKEERGRGNFPDRFSARQFPNYSSELNVNALLLGDSALYLCASSPDQGGSQPQHFGDGTRLSIL.

J is TRBJ1-5 and V is TRBV24-1, with a tentative D call TRBD1 (6 bases). CDR1 and CDR2 from the germline V gene are KGHDR and SFDVKD. The V gene lost 4 bases and the J gene lost 5 bases, with 23 bases spanning the gap. This CDR3 contains 18 residues. In DNA form, the CDR3 reads TGTGCCACCAGTGAACCCATTCGGGTCAAGGAGGGGGATCAGCCCCAGCATTTT. Amino acid sequence: CATSEPIRVKEGDQPQHF.

J is TRBJ1-5 and V is TRBV28; 7 bases agree with TRBD1. Germline V lookup: CDR1 MDHEN, CDR2 SYDVKM. The CDR3 has 15 residues. V gave up 2 bases and J gave up 6 bases; unmatched junction bases: 7. CDR3 amino acids: CASSLGQGGFQPQHF. The CDR3 nucleotides read TGTGCCAGCAGTTTAGGGCAGGGGGGTTTTCAGCCCCAGCATTTT.

This clonotype was seen a handful of times. The chain employs TRBV12-3 or TRBV12-4 and TRBJ2-7; D gene unclear. The germline V and J ends were trimmed by 5 bases and 2 bases, with 13 bases remaining between them. CDR3 length equals 14 residues. The CDR3 DNA reads as TGTGCCAGCAGTCTGGGCCAGAACCCCTACGAGCAGTACTTC. Its protein is CASSLGQNPYEQYF.

The chain recombines TRBV27 with TRBJ2-3; D remains ambiguous. This CDR3 contains 13 residues. The germline V gene encodes CDR1 MNHEY and CDR2 SMNVEV (reference sequence). V lost 4 bases, J lost 3 bases, and 8 bases lay in between. The CDR3 nucleotides are TGTGCCAGCAGTTATAGTGTTACAGATACGCAGTATTTT. Its translation is CASSYSVTDTQYF.

This clonotype has just a few counts. The rearrangement links TRBV7-9 to TRBJ2-1; 11 positions match TRBD2. Germline CDR1 and CDR2: SEHNR and FQNEAQ (reference sequence). The CDR3 has 17 amino acids. The V segment lost 5 bases and the J segment 6 bases; nucleotides outside the gene matches: 12. CDR3 protein: CASSTTTGLAGVNEQFF. CDR3 in DNA: TGTGCCAGCAGCACCACCACCGGACTAGCGGGCGTCAATGAGCAGTTCTTC.

This clonotype has more than one count but fewer than ten. The V and J genes are TRBV27 and TRBJ1-1, with 7 bases lining up with TRBD1. Looked up from germline, CDR1 is MNHEY and CDR2 is SMNVEV (reference sequence). This CDR3 spans 13 amino acids. Trimming cost V 7 bases and J 1 base; bases outside gene matches: 3. The chain's CDR3 is CASMTGPNTEAFF. The DNA of the CDR3 is TGTGCCAGCATGACAGGGCCGAACACTGAAGCTTTCTTT.

The genes are TRBV4-2 and TRBJ1-6; 9 nucleotides line up with TRBD1. Per germline, CDR1 LGHNA and CDR2 YNFKEQ. V dropped 7 bases and J dropped 1; count of bases not matched to a gene: 11. There are 18 residues in the CDR3. The CDR3, as DNA: TGTGCCAGCAAATACTGGGACAGGGTGGGGTCCTATAATTCACCCCTCCACTTT. This sequence encodes CASKYWDRVGSYNSPLHF.

V and J are TRBV27 and TRBJ1-4, with D tentatively TRBD1 (5 bases). CDR3 length: 13 amino acids. CDR1 and CDR2 (germline): MNHEY, SMNVEV (reference sequence). With 3 bases removed from V and 8 bases from J, the gap between germline ends came to 10 bases. CDR3 residues: CASSFRVREKLFF. The CDR3 nucleotides read TGTGCCAGCAGTTTCAGGGTCCGGGAAAAACTGTTTTTT.

This clonotype was seen a handful of times. The chain couples TRBV19 to TRBJ2-1; TRBD1 is a possible D gene (5 bases). In germline, CDR1 is LNHDA, CDR2 SQIVND (reference sequence). Trimming took off 8 bases at V and 3 bases at J, with 11 bases between the two ends. This CDR3 has 13 amino acids. The CDR3 DNA reads TGTGCCAGTCGGGCAGGGATCTACAATGAGCAGTTCTTC. This sequence encodes CASRAGIYNEQFF.

This clonotype was picked up many times. The V and J genes are TRBV4-2 and TRBJ2-5; 11 bases line up with TRBD2. The CDR3 runs 19 residues. Germline-derived CDR1 and CDR2 are LGHNA and YNFKEQ. Trimming removed 0 bases from V and 0 bases from J; junction bases left unmatched: 9. CDR3 in amino acids: CASSQEGIAGGRYQETQYF. The CDR3 bases are TGTGCCAGCAGCCAAGAGGGGATAGCGGGAGGGCGTTACCAAGAGACCCAGTACTTC.

The chain is built from TRBV19 and TRBJ2-1; 9 bases map to TRBD2. The CDR3 spans 15 residues. Germline V CDR1 and CDR2: LNHDA, SQIVND (reference sequence). Germline trimming cut 6 bases from V and 4 bases from J; bases unmatched to any gene: 7. CDR3 nucleotide sequence: TGTGCCAGTAGGGAACTAGCGGGTATATACAATGAGCAGTTCTTC. Translated: CASRELAGIYNEQFF.

This clonotype was detected only once. This sequence joins TRBV6-1 and TRBJ2-1; a weak D match, TRBD1 (6 bases). Between the trimmed V and J ends, which lost 2 bases and 0 bases, there was a span of 11 bases. The germline gives CDR1 MNHNS, CDR2 SASEGT. The CDR3 is 16 amino acids. CDR3 DNA sequence: TGTGCCAGCAGTGAATTAAGGGGGAGCTCCTACAATGAGCAGTTCTTC. Translation: CASSELRGSSYNEQFF.

This clonotype was seen a few times. This rearrangement joins TRBV3-1 to TRBJ2-1; D remains unclear. Germline V gene lookup returns CDR1 LGHDT and CDR2 YNNKEL (reference sequence). The V end lost 6 bases, the J end lost 5 bases, and 11 bases lay between the germline ends. This CDR3 is 13 amino acids long. CDR3 sequence reads: CASRHTVNNEQFF. Here the CDR3 DNA reads TGTGCCAGCAGACACACTGTCAACAATGAGCAGTTCTTC.

The chain carries TRBV5-1 and TRBJ2-7, with D hard to call. The V gene lost 1 base and the J gene lost 3 bases, with 5 bases spanning the gap. CDR3 length equals 12 residues. Germline V gene data show CDR1 as SGHRS and CDR2 as YFSETQ. The CDR3, as DNA: TGCGCCAGCAGCTTGAACTACTACGAGCAGTACTTC. Residues: CASSLNYYEQYF.

V and J are TRBV25-1 and TRBJ2-3; no clear D gene. Trimming pared 2 bases from V and 3 bases from J, leaving 9 bases between. Germline CDR1 MGHDK, CDR2 SYGVNS. CDR3 length: 14 amino acids. CDR3 loop: CASSEGVETDTQYF. The DNA of the CDR3 is TGTGCCAGCAGTGAAGGTGTGGAGACAGATACGCAGTATTTT.

This clonotype has a handful of counts. This rearrangement joins TRBV27 to TRBJ1-2; D is uncertain. Germline V CDR1 and CDR2: MNHEY, SMNVEV (reference sequence). The V end was cut by 6 bases, the J end by 8 bases, with 22 bases between. This CDR3 is built from 15 residues. DNA of the CDR3: TGTGCCAGCAGCTCCTCCCCCCAGTCCCCCGGGGGCTACACCTTC. Translating gives CASSSSPQSPGGYTF.

The chain employs TRBV6-1 and TRBJ2-7; no clear D gene. There are 16 residues in the CDR3. Germline V CDR1 and CDR2: MNHNS, SASEGT. The germline V and J ends were trimmed by 5 bases and 2 bases, with 19 bases remaining between them. The CDR3 DNA is TGTGCCAGCAGTCAAACGGAGTCCGGGTCCCCCTACGAGCAGTACTTC. It encodes CASSQTESGSPYEQYF.